These T cell receptor beta chains were read from a single sample in a study of blood T cell repertoires in COVID-19. Assay used: immunoSEQ multiplex PCR; TCRdb lists only in-frame clones, some missing. There are tens of thousands of clones in the sample; 70% to 80% occur only once, and under 40% lies in the top ten. The sample was peripheral blood. These receptors came from a woman in her seventies with acute or convalescent COVID-19. CDR3s include the opening cysteine and the closing phenylalanine or tryptophan. D genes are given only for firm matches. The listing skips clone size in some rows; elsewhere it reads once, few, many or a size class.

J gene | clone size | V gene | D gene | CDR3 protein | CDR3 DNA
TRBJ1-1 | . | TRBV3-1/TRBV3-2 | . | CASSRDQEGSEAFF | TGTGCCAGCAGCCGGGATCAGGAGGGATCTGAAGCTTTCTTT
TRBJ2-2 | . | TRBV29-1 | . | CSVVVRGRNGELFF | TGCAGCGTTGTTGTCAGGGGAAGGAACGGGGAGCTGTTTTTT
TRBJ2-7 | once | TRBV19 | TRBD2 | CASRGVNYEQYF | TGTGCCAGCCGGGGGGTAAACTACGAGCAGTACTTC
TRBJ1-4 | once | TRBV4-1 | . | CASSFEGGGREKLFF | TGCGCCAGCAGCTTTGAAGGGGGAGGGAGAGAAAAACTGTTTTTT
TRBJ2-1 | . | TRBV5-1 | TRBD2 | CASRIGTSGNNEQFF | TGCGCCAGCAGAATCGGGACTAGCGGAAACAATGAGCAGTTCTTC
TRBJ2-1 | . | TRBV9 | TRBD1 | CASSVGLEDRGYNEQFF | TGTGCCAGCAGCGTAGGGCTGGAGGACAGGGGCTACAATGAGCAGTTCTTC
TRBJ1-2 | . | TRBV5-6 | TRBD1 | CASRDRALSTYGYTF | TGTGCCAGTCGTGACAGGGCCCTCAGTACCTATGGCTACACCTTC
TRBJ1-1 | . | TRBV5-5 | TRBD1 | CASSHPTGKLFEAFF | TGTGCCAGCAGCCATCCGACAGGGAAGTTGTTCGAAGCTTTCTTT
TRBJ1-5 | . | TRBV6-1 | TRBD1 | CASSASLGTANQPQHF | TGTGCCAGCAGTGCGAGCCTAGGGACAGCTAATCAGCCCCAGCATTTT
TRBJ2-3 | . | TRBV19 | . | CASSLDGNTQYF | TGTGCCAGTAGTCTGGACGGGAATACGCAGTATTTT
TRBJ1-5 | . | TRBV19 | . | CASSIWANSNQPQHF | TGTGCCAGTAGTATTTGGGCGAATAGCAATCAGCCCCAGCATTTT
TRBJ1-6 | . | TRBV3-1/TRBV3-2 | TRBD1 | CASSLRTGNNSPLHF | TGTGCCAGCAGCCTGAGGACAGGAAATAATTCACCCCTCCACTTT
TRBJ2-2 | . | TRBV15 | TRBD1 | CATSLSGQPNTGELFF | TGTGCCACCAGCCTCTCGGGACAGCCGAACACCGGGGAGCTGTTTTTT
TRBJ2-3 | . | TRBV5-6 | TRBD2 | CASSYGTSGSTDTQYF | TGTGCCAGCAGCTACGGGACTAGCGGGAGCACAGATACGCAGTATTTT
TRBJ1-4 | . | TRBV19 | . | CASSNRKQATNEKLFF | TGTGCCAGTAGTAATCGGAAACAGGCAACTAATGAAAAACTGTTTTTT
TRBJ1-1 | few | TRBV6-4 | . | CASSVLRTLNTEAFF | TGTGCCAGCAGTGTCCTTAGGACACTGAACACTGAAGCTTTCTTT
TRBJ2-5 | . | TRBV5-1 | TRBD2 | CASSLAAGGPGETQYF | TGCGCCAGCAGCTTGGCCGCGGGAGGGCCGGGAGAGACCCAGTACTTC
TRBJ2-3 | . | TRBV6-5 | TRBD1 | CASTSDRGGTDTQYF | TGTGCCAGCACCTCGGACAGGGGGGGGACAGATACGCAGTATTTT
TRBJ2-5 | once | TRBV7-6 | TRBD1 | CASSPRTGREETQYF | TGTGCCAGCAGCCCCCGGACAGGGCGAGAAGAGACCCAGTACTTC
TRBJ1-1 | . | TRBV7-3 | TRBD1 | CASSPGGGGAEAFF | TGTGCCAGCAGCCCAGGAGGGGGCGGCGCTGAAGCTTTCTTT
TRBJ1-2 | . | TRBV5-4 | TRBD1 | CASSEGQGFYGYTF | TGTGCCAGCAGCGAAGGACAGGGCTTCTATGGCTACACCTTC
TRBJ2-1 | . | TRBV11-1 | TRBD1 | CASSYHPGQRDNEQFF | TGTGCCAGCAGCTACCATCCGGGACAGAGAGACAATGAGCAGTTCTTC
TRBJ1-3 | . | TRBV19 | . | CASSIFAGSGNTIYF | TGTGCCAGTAGTATTTTCGCGGGATCTGGAAACACCATATATTTT
TRBJ1-5 | . | TRBV9 | . | CASSDAGFNSNQPQHF | TGTGCCAGCAGCGACGCAGGGTTCAATAGCAATCAGCCCCAGCATTTT
TRBJ1-1 | once | TRBV5-1 | . | CASSSGVVFSTEAFF | TGCGCCAGCAGCTCAGGCGTGGTCTTCAGCACTGAAGCTTTCTTT
TRBJ1-6 | . | TRBV1 | . | CTSSRCSPGGDINSPLHF | TGCACCAGCAGCCGCTGCTCTCCAGGGGGCGATATTAATTCACCCCTCCACTTT
TRBJ2-7 | . | TRBV6-5 | TRBD1 | CASRGQDLYEQYF | TGTGCCAGCAGGGGACAGGACCTCTACGAGCAGTACTTC
TRBJ2-3 | . | TRBV5-1 | TRBD2 | CASSLSIAGGNTDTQYF | TGCGCCAGCAGCTTGTCAATAGCGGGGGGCAACACAGATACGCAGTATTTT
TRBJ1-5 | . | TRBV6-5 | . | CASSLDSSNQPQHF | TGTGCCAGCAGTTTGGACAGTAGCAATCAGCCCCAGCATTTT
TRBJ2-2 | . | TRBV5-1 | . | CASSEPGLDVGTGELFF | TGCGCCAGCAGCGAACCGGGACTCGATGTCGGCACCGGGGAGCTGTTTTTT
TRBJ1-2 | . | TRBV6-6 | TRBD1 | CASSYSGTDSYGYTF | TGTGCCAGCAGTTATTCCGGGACAGATTCCTATGGCTACACCTTC
TRBJ2-5 | once | TRBV5-1 | TRBD1 | CASSRRTGTQETQYF | TGCGCCAGCAGCCGTCGGACAGGTACACAAGAGACCCAGTACTTC
TRBJ1-2 | . | TRBV4-3 | . | CASSQDLGRVYGYTF | TGCGCCAGCAGCCAAGATCTGGGCAGAGTCTATGGCTACACCTTC
TRBJ2-7 | . | TRBV5-1 | TRBD2 | CASSLRLAGAEQYF | TGCGCCAGCAGCTTACGACTAGCGGGGGCCGAGCAGTACTTC
TRBJ2-2 | . | TRBV5-4 | TRBD1 | CASGRDRGNLNTGELFF | TGTGCCAGCGGACGGGACAGGGGAAACCTGAACACCGGGGAGCTGTTTTTT
TRBJ1-4 | . | TRBV9 | TRBD1 | CASSVGQGASEKLFF | TGTGCCAGCAGCGTAGGACAGGGGGCTAGTGAAAAACTGTTTTTT
TRBJ1-1 | . | TRBV5-4 | TRBD1 | CASSRGTALNTEAFF | TGTGCCAGCAGCCGTGGGACAGCCTTGAACACTGAAGCTTTCTTT
TRBJ2-1 | . | TRBV28 | . | CASSPAGVVNEQFF | TGTGCCAGCAGTCCTGCCGGGGTGGTCAATGAGCAGTTCTTC
TRBJ2-5 | . | TRBV10-3 | . | CAISEGQPMQETQYF | TGTGCCATCAGTGAGGGACAGCCAATGCAAGAGACCCAGTACTTC
TRBJ2-2 | . | TRBV6-5 | TRBD1 | CASSYVTGDTGELFF | TGTGCCAGCAGTTACGTGACAGGGGATACCGGGGAGCTGTTTTTT